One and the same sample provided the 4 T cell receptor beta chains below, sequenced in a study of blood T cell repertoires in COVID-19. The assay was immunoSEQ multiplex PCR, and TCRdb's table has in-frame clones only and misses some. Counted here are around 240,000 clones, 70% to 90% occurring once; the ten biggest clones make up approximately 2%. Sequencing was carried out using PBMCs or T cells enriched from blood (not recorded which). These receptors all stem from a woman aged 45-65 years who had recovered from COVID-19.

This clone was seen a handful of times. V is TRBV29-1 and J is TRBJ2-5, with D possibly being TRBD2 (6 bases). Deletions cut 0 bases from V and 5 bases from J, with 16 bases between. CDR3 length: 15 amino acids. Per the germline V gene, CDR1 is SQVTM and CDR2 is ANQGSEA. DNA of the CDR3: TGCAGCGTTGAAGATCTCTTGGGGGGAAGGGAGACCCAGTACTTC. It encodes CSVEDLLGGRETQYF.

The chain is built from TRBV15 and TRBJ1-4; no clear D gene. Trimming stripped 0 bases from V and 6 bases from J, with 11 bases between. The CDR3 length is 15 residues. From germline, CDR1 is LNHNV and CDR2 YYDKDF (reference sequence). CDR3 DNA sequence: TGTGCCACCAGCAGAGAGGGAGAGGCCCATGAAAAACTGTTTTTT. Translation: CATSREGEAHEKLFF.

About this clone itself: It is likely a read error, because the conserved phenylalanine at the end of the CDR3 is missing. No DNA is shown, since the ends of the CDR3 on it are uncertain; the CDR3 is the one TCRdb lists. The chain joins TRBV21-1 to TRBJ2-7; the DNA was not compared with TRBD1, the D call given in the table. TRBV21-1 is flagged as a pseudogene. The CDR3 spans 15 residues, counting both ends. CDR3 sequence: CASSKVAGQGAVINL.

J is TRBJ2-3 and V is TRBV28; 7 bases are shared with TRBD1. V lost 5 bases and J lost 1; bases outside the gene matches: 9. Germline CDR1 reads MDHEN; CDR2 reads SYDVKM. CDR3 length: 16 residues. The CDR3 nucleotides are TGTGCCAGCAGTGCACGACAGGGAAAACGCACAGATACGCAGTATTTT. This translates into CASSARQGKRTDTQYF.